The sequence of this T cell receptor (beta chain) was determined in a study of T-cell memory formation after mild COVID-19. Study details: Clustering of TCRs was largely donor specific.

This clonotype was counted between two and nine times. TCRdb fed the 5' RACE reads into MiXCR, producing one record per CDR3 protein. The sample contains roughly 560,000 distinct CDR3 sequences, around 21% of which appear only once. This CDR3 is built from 13 residues. Per the germline V gene, CDR1 is DFQATT and CDR2 is SNEGSKA (reference sequence). The V and J ends lost 3 bases and 4 bases respectively, with 12 bases between them. This clonotype was sampled from an adult woman who had mild COVID-19 (a few samples of this study predate the infection). Cell type and time point are not known. Sequenced input: PBMCs or a T cell subset sorted from them (not recorded which). J is TRBJ1-1 and V is TRBV20-1, with a tentative D call TRBD1 (6 bases). The CDR3 loop reads CSARSGAGTEAFF. DNA of the CDR3: TGCAGTGCTAGGTCGGGGGCTGGCACTGAAGCTTTCTTT.